This T cell receptor beta chain was obtained from a study of blood T cell repertoires in COVID-19. Germline V gives CDR1 SGHAT, CDR2 FQNNGV. The CDR3 length is 14 residues. Trimming cost V 5 bases and J 4 bases, with 9 bases left between them. In the original workflow: Reference gene primer amplification gave nucleated cell count estimates. Clones were read by immunoSEQ multiplex PCR, and TCRdb kept only the in-frame ones, dropping some. The V and J calls and the clone size are those of that table, but D and trimming were determined from the DNA. Of roughly 80,000 clones listed, 81% are singletons. The receptor's source is a man older than 75 with acute or convalescent COVID-19. The rearrangement links TRBV11-2 to TRBJ1-6, with D tentatively TRBD1 (5 bases). The material sequenced was peripheral blood. The CDR3 nucleotides read TGTGCCAGCAGCCCCGGGACTTATAATTCACCCCTCCACTTT. It is translated as CASSPGTYNSPLHF. Full variable domain (missing parts from reference TRBV11-2 and TRBJ1-6): EAGVAQSPRYKIIEKRQSVAFWCNPISGHATLYWYQQILGQGPKLLIQFQNNGVVDDSQLPKDRFSAERLKGVDSTLKIQPAKLEDSAVYLCASSPGTYNSPLHFGNGTRLTVT.